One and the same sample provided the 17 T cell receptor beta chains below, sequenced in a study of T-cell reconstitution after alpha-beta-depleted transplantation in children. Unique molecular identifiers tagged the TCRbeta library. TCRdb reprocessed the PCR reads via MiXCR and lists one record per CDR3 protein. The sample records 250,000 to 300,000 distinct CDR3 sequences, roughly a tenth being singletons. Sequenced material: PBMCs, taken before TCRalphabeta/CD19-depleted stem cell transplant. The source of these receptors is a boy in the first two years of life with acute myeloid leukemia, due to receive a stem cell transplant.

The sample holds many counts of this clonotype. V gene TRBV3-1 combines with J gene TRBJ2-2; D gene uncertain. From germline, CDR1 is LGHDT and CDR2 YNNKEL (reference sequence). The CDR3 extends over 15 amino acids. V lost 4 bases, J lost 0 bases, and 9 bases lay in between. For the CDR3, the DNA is TGTGCCAGCAGCCCGGCATTCTCGAACACCGGGGAGCTGTTTTTT. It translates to CASSPAFSNTGELFF.

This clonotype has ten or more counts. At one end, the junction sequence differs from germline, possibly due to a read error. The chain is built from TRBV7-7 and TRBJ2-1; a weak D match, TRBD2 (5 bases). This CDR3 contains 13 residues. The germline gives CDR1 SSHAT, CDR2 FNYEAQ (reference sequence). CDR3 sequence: CASSLEGVDEQFF. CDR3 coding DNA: TGTGCTAGCAGCTTAGAGGGCGTCGATGAGCAGTTCTTC.

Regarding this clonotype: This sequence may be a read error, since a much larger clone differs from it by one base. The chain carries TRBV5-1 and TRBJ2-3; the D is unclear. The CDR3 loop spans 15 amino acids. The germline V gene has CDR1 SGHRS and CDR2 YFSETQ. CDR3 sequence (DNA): TGCGCCATCAGCTTGGAGACGGCTAGCACAGATACGCAGTATTTT. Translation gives CAISLETASTDTQYF.

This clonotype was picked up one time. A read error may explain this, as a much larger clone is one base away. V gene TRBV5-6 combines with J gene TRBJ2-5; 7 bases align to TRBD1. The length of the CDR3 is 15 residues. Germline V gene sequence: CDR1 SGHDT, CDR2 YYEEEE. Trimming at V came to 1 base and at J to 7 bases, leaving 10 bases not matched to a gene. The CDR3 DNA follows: TGTGCCAGCAGCTTGCAAGGGGGCGCAGGGGGGACCCAGTACTTC. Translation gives CASSLQGGAGGTQYF. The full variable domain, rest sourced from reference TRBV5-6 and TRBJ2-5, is DAGVTQSPTHLIKTRGQQVTLRCSPKSGHDTVSWYQQALGQGPQFIFQYYEEEERQRGNFPDRFSGHQFPNYSSELNVNALLLGDSALYLCASSLQGGAGGTQYFGPGTRLLVL.

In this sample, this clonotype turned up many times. In DNA, the CDR3 is TGTGCCAGCAGTTTCACCGGGACTAGCAACAATGAGCAGTTCTTC. It specifies CASSFTGTSNNEQFF. The rearrangement uses TRBV7-9 and TRBJ2-1; 9 bases are a match to TRBD2. This CDR3 comprises 15 residues. Losses at the gene ends were 6 bases for V and 5 bases for J; bases not matched to a gene: 8. The germline V gene encodes CDR1 SEHNR and CDR2 FQNEAQ (reference sequence).

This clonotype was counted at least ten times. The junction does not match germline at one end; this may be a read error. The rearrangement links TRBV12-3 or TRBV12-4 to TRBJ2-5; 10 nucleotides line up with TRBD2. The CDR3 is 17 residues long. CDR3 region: CASSLAPTLAGGETQYF. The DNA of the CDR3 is TGTGCCAGCAGTCTAGCCCCAACGTTAGCGGGAGGAGAGACCCAGTACTTC.

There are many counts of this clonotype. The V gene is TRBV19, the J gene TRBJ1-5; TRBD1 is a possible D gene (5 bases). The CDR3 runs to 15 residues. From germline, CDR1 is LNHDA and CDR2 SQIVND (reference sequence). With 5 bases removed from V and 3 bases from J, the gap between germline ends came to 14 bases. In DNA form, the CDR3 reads TGTGCCAGTAGTCTCCGGGACTTCTACAATCAGCCCCAGCATTTT. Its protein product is CASSLRDFYNQPQHF.

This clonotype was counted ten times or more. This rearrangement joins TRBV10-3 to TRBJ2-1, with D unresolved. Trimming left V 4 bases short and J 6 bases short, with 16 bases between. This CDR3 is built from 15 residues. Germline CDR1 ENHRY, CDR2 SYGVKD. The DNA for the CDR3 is TGTGCCATCAGTGTGGACGGTGCTGTTGGCAATGAGCAGTTCTTC. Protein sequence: CAISVDGAVGNEQFF.

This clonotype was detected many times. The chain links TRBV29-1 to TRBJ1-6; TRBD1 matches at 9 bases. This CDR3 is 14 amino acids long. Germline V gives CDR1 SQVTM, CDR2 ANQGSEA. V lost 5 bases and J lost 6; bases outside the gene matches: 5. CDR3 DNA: TGCAGCGTTCGTTCGGACAGGGGTAATTCACCCCTCCACTTT. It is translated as CSVRSDRGNSPLHF.

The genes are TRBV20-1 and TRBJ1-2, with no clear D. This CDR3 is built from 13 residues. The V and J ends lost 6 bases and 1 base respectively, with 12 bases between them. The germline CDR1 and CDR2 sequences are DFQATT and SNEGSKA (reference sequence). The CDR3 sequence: CSAPPRVNYGYTF. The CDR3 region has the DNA TGCAGTGCCCCCCCTAGGGTTAACTATGGCTACACCTTC.

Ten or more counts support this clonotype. As DNA, the CDR3 is TGCGCCAGCAGCTTGTCGATGGTACAAGAGACCCAGTACTTC. Protein product: CASSLSMVQETQYF. The genes are TRBV5-1 and TRBJ2-5; D is uncertain. CDR1 SGHRS and CDR2 YFSETQ come from the germline V gene. The CDR3 has 14 residues. V was shortened by 1 base and J by 2 bases, with 9 bases between the two germline ends.

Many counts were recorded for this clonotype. The chain's CDR3 is CASKTGGPVSGNTIYF. The CDR3 region has the DNA TGTGCCAGCAAGACAGGGGGACCCGTCTCTGGAAACACCATATATTTT. The chain combines TRBV6-5 with TRBJ1-3, with 9 bases fitting TRBD1. The CDR3 runs to 16 residues. Germline V gene sequence: CDR1 MNHEY, CDR2 SVGAGI. V lost 7 bases to trimming and J lost 0 bases; unmatched junction nucleotides: 7.

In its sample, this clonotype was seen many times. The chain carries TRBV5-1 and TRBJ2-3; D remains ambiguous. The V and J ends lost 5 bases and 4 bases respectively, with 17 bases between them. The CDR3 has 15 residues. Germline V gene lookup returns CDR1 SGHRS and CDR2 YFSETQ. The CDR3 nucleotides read TGCGCCAGCAGTTCATTTTCGCCTGGCGCAGATACGCAGTATTTT. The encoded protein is CASSSFSPGADTQYF.

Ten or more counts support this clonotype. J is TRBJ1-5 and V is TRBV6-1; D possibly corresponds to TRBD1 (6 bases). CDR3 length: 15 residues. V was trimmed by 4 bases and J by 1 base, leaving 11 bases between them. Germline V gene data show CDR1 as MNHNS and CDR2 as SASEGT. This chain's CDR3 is CASSVGQLSNQPQHF. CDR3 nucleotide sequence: TGTGCCAGCAGTGTTGGACAGTTGAGCAATCAGCCCCAGCATTTT.

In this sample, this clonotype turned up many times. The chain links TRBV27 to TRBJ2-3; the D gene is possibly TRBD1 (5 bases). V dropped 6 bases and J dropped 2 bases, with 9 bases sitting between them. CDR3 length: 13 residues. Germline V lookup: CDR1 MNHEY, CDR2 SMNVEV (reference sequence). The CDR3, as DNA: TGTGCCAGCAGGGGGCAGAACACAGATACGCAGTATTTT. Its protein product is CASRGQNTDTQYF.

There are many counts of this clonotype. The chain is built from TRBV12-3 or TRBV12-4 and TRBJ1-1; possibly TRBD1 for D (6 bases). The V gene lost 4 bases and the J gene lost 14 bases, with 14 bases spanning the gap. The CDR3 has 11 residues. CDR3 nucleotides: TGTGCCAGCAGTTGGGGGGGGCAGAAGTTCTTT. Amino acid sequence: CASSWGGQKFF.

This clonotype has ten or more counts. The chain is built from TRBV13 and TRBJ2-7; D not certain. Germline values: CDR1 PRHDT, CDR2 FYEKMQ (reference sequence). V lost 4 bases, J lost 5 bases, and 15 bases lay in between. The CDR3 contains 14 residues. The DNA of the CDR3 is TGTGCCAGCAGCTCCGCCTTCCGACGAAACGAGCAGTACTTC. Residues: CASSSAFRRNEQYF. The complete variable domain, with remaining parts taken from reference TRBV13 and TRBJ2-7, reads AAGVIQSPRHLIKEKRETATLKCYPIPRHDTVYWYQQGPGQDPQFLISFYEKMQSDKGSIPDRFSAQQFSDYHSELNMSSLELGDSALYFCASSSAFRRNEQYFGPGTRLTVT.